This T cell receptor beta chain is from a study of Graves' ophthalmopathy and Graves' hyperthyroidism. In the study overall: Peripheral blood sampling occurred at initial diagnosis, before any treatment. General study results and limits: With about 88% sensitivity and over 65% specificity, a 13-signature model separated ophthalmopathy from stable hyperthyroidism. Ophthalmopathy progression was predicted by the model at 70.59% sensitivity and approximately 72% specificity.

TCR beta CDR3 amplification used RNA transcripts. HTBI primers were used in a first-round RT-PCR, which preceded a second-round multiplex PCR. One entry per CDR3 protein results from TCRdb running MiXCR on the multiplex PCR reads. The data contain 170,000 or so distinct CDR3 sequences, approximately 38% of them singletons. The evidence that diagnosis relied on was clinical symptoms, serum thyroxine, TRAb, thyroid ultrasound and orbital computed tomography. On this clonotype itself: Its antigen is as yet unknown.

The germline CDR1 and CDR2 sequences are MNHNS and SASEGT. The V segment lost 8 bases and the J segment 7 bases; nucleotides outside the gene matches: 2. This CDR3 is 11 amino acids long. The sequence derives from a woman in her thirties or forties with Graves' ophthalmopathy. The specimen was peripheral blood. The genes are TRBV6-1 and TRBJ2-7; TRBD2 matches at 10 bases. CDR3 in amino acids: CASGSGGEQYF. CDR3 bases: TGTGCCAGCGGTAGCGGGGGGGAGCAGTACTTC.